One and the same sample provided the 20 T cell receptor beta chains below, sequenced in a study of shared clonotypes between healthy human individuals. Data came from immunoSEQ multiplex PCR; TCRdb stores just in-frame clones and leaves some out. The table records 640,000 or so clones, about 78% of them present only once. Material: memory CD4+ T cells sorted from blood. Subset: CD45RA-negative fraction. The receptors were gathered from a woman in her twenties or thirties in good health.

The CDR3 nucleotides are TGTGCCAGCAGTGAACCCGGGACTAGCGTGTACAATGAGCAGTTCTTC. As protein: CASSEPGTSVYNEQFF. The V gene is TRBV25-1, the J gene TRBJ2-1; 10 positions match TRBD2. Germline V gene lookup returns CDR1 MGHDK and CDR2 SYGVNS. V lost 2 bases, J lost 4 bases, and 5 bases stayed unmatched. The CDR3 contains 16 residues.

The rearrangement links TRBV21-1 to TRBJ2-7; the tabulated D call, TRBD1, remains unverified against the DNA. TRBV21-1 is shown as a pseudogene. This CDR3 comprises 16 residues. The chain's CDR3 is CASSNSRDRDTYEQYF. The CDR3 region has the DNA TGTGCCAGCAGCAATTCGCGGGACAGGGATACCTACGAGCAGTACTTC.

V is TRBV28 and J is TRBJ1-4; TRBD1 agrees at 8 bases. The CDR3 totals 14 residues. J lost 8 bases, V lost 4 bases, and 6 bases had no gene match. Per the germline V gene, CDR1 is MDHEN and CDR2 is SYDVKM. The chain's CDR3 is CASSYQGAGEKLFF. The CDR3 DNA is TGTGCCAGCAGTTATCAGGGGGCAGGGGAAAAACTGTTTTTT.

The table lists this clone with a count of one. The rearrangement uses TRBV6-4 and TRBJ1-5; no reliable D call. Germline V gene sequence: CDR1 MRHNA, CDR2 SNTAGT. CDR3 length: 19 residues. Trimming removed 0 bases from V and 7 bases from J, with 25 bases in between. The CDR3 reads CASSDSFLRQLGEGQPQHF. The DNA for the CDR3 is TGTGCCAGCAGTGACTCATTTTTAAGGCAGCTCGGGGAGGGCCAGCCCCAGCATTTT.

The V call is TRBV19, the J call TRBJ2-7; 15 bases match TRBD2. Germline CDR1 is LNHDA and CDR2 is SQIVND (reference sequence). This CDR3 contains 16 residues. V shed 3 bases and J 12 bases; nucleotides not matched to a gene: 12. CDR3 sequence reads: CASSINPKGLAGGLYF. In DNA, the CDR3 is TGTGCCAGTAGTATCAACCCAAAGGGACTAGCGGGAGGTCTGTACTTC.

This clone was observed once. This chain links TRBV19 with TRBJ2-6; the match to TRBD2 covers 7 bases. The trim removed 4 bases at V and 4 bases at J, leaving 13 bases unmatched. This CDR3 region has 18 residues. CDR1 is LNHDA and CDR2 is SQIVND in the germline V gene (reference sequence). Written as DNA, the CDR3 is TGTGCCAGTAGTACCCCCCGGGGAGGGGTTACCGGGGCCAACGTCCTGACTTTC. This encodes CASSTPRGGVTGANVLTF.

The chain is built from TRBV4-1 and TRBJ1-5; D uncertain. The CDR3 loop spans 16 amino acids. V was clipped by 1 base and J by 5 bases, with 15 bases between them. CDR1 and CDR2 (germline): MGHRA, YSYEKL. CDR3 region: CASSQAWSPSDQPQHF. CDR3 nucleotides: TGCGCCAGCAGCCAAGCTTGGAGCCCCTCGGATCAGCCCCAGCATTTT.

To note about this clone: The identical CDR3 is also encoded by other nucleotide sequences in the sample. The V gene is TRBV18, the J gene TRBJ2-7; perhaps TRBD2 as D (6 bases). Deletions cut 3 bases from V and 3 bases from J, with 15 bases between. This CDR3 has 15 residues. Germline V lookup: CDR1 KGHSH, CDR2 LQKENI. The CDR3, as DNA: TGTGCCAGCTCACCTAACCGGGACTCCAGCTACGAGCAGTACTTC. This translates into CASSPNRDSSYEQYF.

The chain has TRBV5-4 and TRBJ2-5; 15 bases align to TRBD2. Germline lookup yields CDR1 SGHNT and CDR2 YYREEE (reference sequence). The CDR3 extends over 16 amino acids. The V gene end was trimmed by 4 bases and the J gene end by 5 bases; junction bases not matched to a gene: 6. The CDR3 region is CASSKGLAGGYETQYF. Written as DNA, the CDR3 is TGTGCCAGCAGCAAGGGACTAGCGGGAGGCTATGAGACCCAGTACTTC.

The chain carries TRBV9 and TRBJ2-2; D remains ambiguous. Trimming cost V 3 bases and J 7 bases, with 22 bases left between them. The CDR3 spans 17 residues. Germline CDR1 and CDR2: SGDLS and YYNGEE. Here the CDR3 reads CASSAFSDSLLVGELFF. The CDR3 DNA follows: TGTGCCAGCAGCGCCTTCTCCGACTCCCTCCTTGTCGGGGAGCTGTTTTTT.

This clone has a single count. The J gene is TRBJ2-3, the V gene TRBV4-1; D might be TRBD2 (6 bases). The germline gives CDR1 MGHRA, CDR2 YSYEKL. CDR3 length equals 17 residues. V lost 4 bases and J lost 2, with 19 bases in between. The CDR3 protein is CASSRGRGRSNTDTQYF. CDR3 in DNA: TGCGCCAGCAGCCGAGGGAGAGGGAGGAGTAACACAGATACGCAGTATTTT.

This clone was picked up many times. The chain combines TRBV27 with TRBJ2-7, with a tentative D call TRBD1 (6 bases). Germline CDR1 reads MNHEY; CDR2 reads SMNVEV (reference sequence). This CDR3 comprises 16 residues. V dropped 5 bases and J dropped 7 bases, with 24 bases sitting between them. The DNA of the CDR3 is TGTGCCAGCAGTGACGGCGGCTACCTACGAGGGGGAGAGCAGTACTTC. This sequence encodes CASSDGGYLRGGEQYF.

Comments on this clone: Within the sample, other DNA sequences also encode this same CDR3. In DNA form, the CDR3 reads TGTGCCAGCTCACCCGGGACAGGGCTTCTTCAGCCCCAGCATTTT. Encoded protein: CASSPGTGLLQPQHF. The J gene is TRBJ1-5, the V gene TRBV18, with 9 bases lining up with TRBD1. After removal of 3 bases from V and 6 bases from J, the junction contained 6 bases not matched to a gene. Germline V lookup: CDR1 KGHSH, CDR2 LQKENI. The CDR3 sequence is 15 residues long.

About this clone: Possible read error: a much larger clone is one base away. The chain combines TRBV6-1 with TRBJ2-5; the D gene is possibly TRBD1 (6 bases). Judging by the DNA end, TRBJ2-7 fits better; the J call may be wrong. Per germline, CDR1 MNHNS and CDR2 SASEGT. The CDR3 extends over 14 amino acids. The CDR3, as DNA: TGTGCCAGCAGTGAAGCCGGACAGTCCTACGAGCAGTACTTC. Translating gives CASSEAGQSYEQYF.

This clone is a singleton in its sample. Different DNA sequences within this sample yield the same CDR3. The rearrangement uses TRBV5-1 and TRBJ2-7; D perhaps matches TRBD2 (6 bases). Looked up from germline, CDR1 is SGHRS and CDR2 is YFSETQ. CDR3 length: 14 residues. V lost 2 bases, J lost 2 bases, and 11 bases lay in between. For the CDR3, the DNA is TGCGCCAGCAGCTTTGGGACGGGAGCCTACGAGCAGTACTTC. It codes for CASSFGTGAYEQYF.

This chain uses TRBV20-1 with TRBJ2-7; D is ambiguous. The CDR3 has 11 residues. Germline CDR1 reads DFQATT; CDR2 reads SNEGSKA (reference sequence). The V end was cut by 3 bases, the J end by 6 bases, with 9 bases between. CDR3 in amino acids: CSARYKAEQYF. CDR3 in DNA: TGCAGTGCTAGGTACAAGGCCGAGCAGTACTTC.

The chain combines TRBV6-1 with TRBJ1-5, with D unclear. The CDR3 is 13 residues long. The V gene's germline CDR1 is MNHNS and CDR2 SASEGT. The ends were cut back, 11 bases at V and 3 bases at J, with 14 bases in the middle. The CDR3 sequence: CAGSDGTNQPQHF. The CDR3 nucleotides are TGTGCCGGATCAGACGGTACCAATCAGCCCCAGCATTTT.

The V call is TRBV27, the J call TRBJ2-3; 12 bases match TRBD2. CDR1 and CDR2 from the germline V gene are MNHEY and SMNVEV (reference sequence). V gave up 6 bases and J gave up 7 bases; unmatched junction bases: 5. The CDR3 runs to 14 residues. The CDR3 reads CASRRLAGANTQYF. The CDR3 coding sequence is TGTGCCAGCAGGCGACTAGCGGGAGCCAATACGCAGTATTTT.

The CDR3 region is CASSLLQGKGEKLFF. CDR3 DNA sequence: TGTGCCAGCAGTTTACTACAGGGCAAGGGTGAAAAACTGTTTTTT. The chain couples TRBV28 to TRBJ1-4, with D possibly matching TRBD1 (6 bases). Trimming left V 2 bases short and J 7 bases short, with 14 bases between. CDR1 MDHEN and CDR2 SYDVKM come from the germline V gene. The CDR3 extends over 15 amino acids.

The chain has TRBV2 and TRBJ2-7; 7 positions match TRBD2. This CDR3 is 12 amino acids long. The germline V gene has CDR1 SNHLY and CDR2 FYNNEI. Losses at the gene ends were 10 bases for V and 4 bases for J; bases not matched to a gene: 7. The CDR3 bases are TGTGCCAACGGAGGGGAGGGGTACGAGCAGTACTTC. It encodes CANGGEGYEQYF.